A single sample gave rise to the 29 T cell receptor beta chains below, sequenced in a study of immune cell composition in non-small cell lung cancer. TCRdb's copy holds only in-frame clones and misses some; the assay was immunoSEQ multiplex PCR. This table holds about 6,600 clones, 78% found once. The sequencing sample was made of lung tumor tissue. All receptors come from a human donor with non-small cell lung cancer.

The chain recombines TRBV28 with TRBJ1-1; TRBD1 matches 7 bases. Germline V gene sequence: CDR1 MDHEN, CDR2 SYDVKM. Losses at the gene ends were 3 bases for V and 0 bases for J; bases not matched to a gene: 4. This CDR3 comprises 15 residues. This chain's CDR3 is CASSFGRGLNTEAFF. The CDR3 DNA is TGTGCCAGCAGTTTCGGCAGGGGGTTGAACACTGAAGCTTTCTTT.

This chain links TRBV6-5 with TRBJ1-1, with 8 positions matching TRBD1. Germline CDR1 is MNHEY and CDR2 is SVGAGI. V dropped 5 bases and J dropped 0; count of bases not matched to a gene: 5. This CDR3 contains 15 residues. The CDR3 DNA is TGTGCCAGCAGTGACTACAGGGGGGTGAACACTGAAGCTTTCTTT. It is translated as CASSDYRGVNTEAFF.

The V gene is TRBV5-6, the J gene TRBJ2-5, with TRBD1 as a possible D gene (5 bases). From germline, CDR1 is SGHDT and CDR2 YYEEEE. Deletions cut 4 bases from V and 5 bases from J, with 21 bases between. The CDR3 totals 16 residues. In nucleotides, the CDR3 is TGTGCCAGCAGCCCCCGTCGACAGACCTCGTGGGAGACCCAGTACTTC. It translates to CASSPRRQTSWETQYF.

The gene calls are TRBV10-1 and TRBJ2-1; 7 bases align to TRBD2. Trimming cost V 5 bases and J 6 bases; bases outside gene matches: 10. CDR3 length equals 15 residues. Per the germline V gene, CDR1 is WNHNN and CDR2 is SYGVQD (reference sequence). For the CDR3, the DNA is TGCGCCAGCAGTCGCGGGGAGGGCATTTTCAATGAGCAGTTCTTC. This sequence encodes CASSRGEGIFNEQFF.

The chain employs TRBV5-1 and TRBJ1-2; D may be TRBD1 (5 bases). Germline V CDR1 and CDR2: SGHRS, YFSETQ. V was pared by 7 bases and J by 5 bases, with 21 bases between. The CDR3 sequence is 15 residues long. The CDR3 coding sequence is TGCGCCAGCCCCCGCGTGGCAGGCGGGGGATATGGCTACACCTTC. It translates to CASPRVAGGGYGYTF.

The chain has TRBV19 and TRBJ2-7; D is perhaps TRBD1 (6 bases). V lost 7 bases, J lost 7 bases, and 20 bases lay in between. The CDR3 extends over 14 amino acids. Germline loops: CDR1 LNHDA, CDR2 SQIVND (reference sequence). CDR3 residues: CASTPMGATWEQYF. The CDR3 DNA sequence: TGTGCCAGTACCCCGATGGGGGCTACGTGGGAGCAGTACTTC.

The chain joins TRBV28 to TRBJ2-7, with 7 bases matching TRBD1. The CDR3 is 14 amino acids. Germline-derived CDR1 and CDR2 are MDHEN and SYDVKM. Unmatched junction bases numbered 9, after V lost 8 bases and J lost 2 bases. CDR3 sequence reads: CASRDSRLPYEQYF. The CDR3, as DNA: TGTGCCAGCCGGGACAGCCGACTTCCCTACGAGCAGTACTTC.

The rearrangement joins TRBV4-1 to TRBJ1-5; D might be TRBD1 (6 bases). The CDR3 sequence is 15 residues long. Germline V CDR1 and CDR2: MGHRA, YSYEKL. Trimming took off 1 base at V and 13 bases at J, with 20 bases between the two ends. The CDR3 DNA is TGCGCCAGCAGCCAAGGGGGGACATCGGGAGGAGAACAGCATTTT. Amino acid sequence: CASSQGGTSGGEQHF.

The chain combines TRBV7-3 with TRBJ2-1; a possible D gene is TRBD2 (5 bases). There are 14 residues in the CDR3. V was trimmed by 6 bases and J by 6 bases, leaving 15 bases between them. Germline V gene data show CDR1 as SGHTA and CDR2 as FQGTGA. The CDR3 loop is CASRITSSFNEQFF. The CDR3 DNA sequence: TGTGCCAGCAGAATCACTAGTAGTTTCAATGAGCAGTTCTTC.

J is TRBJ2-3 and V is TRBV5-4, with 7 bases identical to TRBD2. J gave up 1 base and V 2 bases, and 1 base lay outside the gene matches. The CDR3 covers 14 residues. The germline V gene has CDR1 SGHNT and CDR2 YYREEE (reference sequence). The CDR3 region is CASSFRGGTDTQYF. CDR3 nucleotides: TGTGCCAGCAGCTTCCGGGGGGGCACAGATACGCAGTATTTT.

This chain uses TRBV19 with TRBJ2-4; D possibly corresponds to TRBD2 (5 bases). The germline V and J ends were trimmed by 4 bases and 2 bases, with 12 bases remaining between them. This CDR3 comprises 15 residues. Germline assignment: CDR1 LNHDA and CDR2 SQIVND (reference sequence). The CDR3 nucleotides are TGTGCCAGTAGTAGCCGGGGATCGTCCAAAAACATTCAGTACTTC. As protein: CASSSRGSSKNIQYF.

The chain joins TRBV14 to TRBJ2-1; D is perhaps TRBD1 (5 bases). Germline values: CDR1 SGHDN, CDR2 FVKESK. CDR3 length equals 13 residues. The germline V and J ends were trimmed by 4 bases and 5 bases, with 9 bases remaining between them. The CDR3 DNA reads TGTGCCAGCAGCCGAGCCAGGGACAATGAGCAGTTCTTC. Encoded protein: CASSRARDNEQFF.

The V and J genes are TRBV7-6 and TRBJ2-7, with no clear D. The CDR3 totals 13 residues. The germline V gene encodes CDR1 SGHVS and CDR2 FNYEAQ. V lost 1 base and J lost 3, with 7 bases in between. This CDR3 reads CASSLEQHYEQYF. CDR3 in DNA: TGTGCCAGCAGCTTAGAACAGCACTACGAGCAGTACTTC.

The rearrangement uses TRBV6-1 and TRBJ2-3; 8 bases align to TRBD2. V lost 4 bases and J lost 6; bases outside the gene matches: 9. From germline, CDR1 is MNHNS and CDR2 SASEGT. The CDR3 has 15 amino acids. The CDR3 bases are TGTGCCAGCAGTGTGCGGGGGGCCCGCGCGGATACGCAGTATTTT. Its protein product is CASSVRGARADTQYF.

The chain recombines TRBV19 with TRBJ2-7, with D perhaps TRBD1 (5 bases). Trimming stripped 3 bases from V and 3 bases from J, with 18 bases between. CDR3 length: 16 amino acids. CDR1 and CDR2 from the germline V gene are LNHDA and SQIVND (reference sequence). The CDR3 coding sequence is TGTGCCAGTAGTATCCTGTCCCAGGGTCCCTTCTACGAGCAGTACTTC. Translated: CASSILSQGPFYEQYF.

The genes are TRBV7-8 and TRBJ1-3, with D perhaps TRBD1 (5 bases). Germline V gene sequence: CDR1 SGHVS, CDR2 FQNEAQ. The V end was cut by 5 bases, the J end by 0 bases, with 11 bases between. This CDR3 region has 15 residues. DNA of the CDR3: TGTGCCAGCAGCCCCGTTAGGGGCTCTGGAAACACCATATATTTT. Protein: CASSPVRGSGNTIYF.

The chain joins TRBV7-7 to TRBJ2-7; tentative D call: TRBD2 (6 bases). CDR3 length: 13 residues. V was clipped by 4 bases and J by 7 bases, with 14 bases between them. Germline V lookup: CDR1 SSHAT, CDR2 FNYEAQ (reference sequence). This chain's CDR3 is CASSSLSGEEQYF. Written as DNA, the CDR3 is TGTGCCAGCAGCTCCCTCTCGGGGGAAGAGCAGTACTTC. Full variable domain (missing parts from reference TRBV7-7 and TRBJ2-7): GAGVSQSPRYKVTKRGQDVTLRCDPISSHATLYWYQQALGQGPEFLTYFNYEAQPDKSGLPSDRFSAERPEGSISTLTIQRTEQRDSAMYRCASSSLSGEEQYFGPGTRLTVT.

The chain combines TRBV5-1 with TRBJ2-2, with 8 bases matching TRBD2. CDR1 and CDR2 (germline): SGHRS, YFSETQ. The CDR3 is 14 residues long. V lost 4 bases, J lost 7 bases, and 6 bases stayed unmatched. The chain's CDR3 is CASSVRGDGGELFF. CDR3 in DNA: TGCGCCAGCAGCGTGCGGGGGGATGGCGGGGAGCTGTTTTTT.

The rearrangement links TRBV25-1 to TRBJ1-1; 8 bases agree with TRBD1. CDR3 size: 15 residues. Per the germline V gene, CDR1 is MGHDK and CDR2 is SYGVNS. The trim removed 5 bases at V and 3 bases at J, leaving 8 bases unmatched. This CDR3 is CASSSRTGRDTEAFF. In DNA form, the CDR3 reads TGTGCCAGCAGTTCTAGGACAGGGAGGGACACTGAAGCTTTCTTT.

This chain connects TRBV4-3 to TRBJ2-2, with D tentatively TRBD1 (6 bases). Germline V gene sequence: CDR1 LGHNA, CDR2 YSLEER. The CDR3 has 18 amino acids. Trimming took off 4 bases at V and 5 bases at J, with 23 bases between the two ends. The CDR3 nucleotides are TGCGCCAGCAGCCGAGCCCCTGGCGAGGGGGTACTGACCGGGGAGCTGTTTTTT. Protein product: CASSRAPGEGVLTGELFF.

V is TRBV11-2 and J is TRBJ2-2; D is possibly TRBD2 (7 bases). Germline lookup yields CDR1 SGHAT and CDR2 FQNNGV. V lost 5 bases and J lost 4, with 20 bases in between. CDR3 length: 17 amino acids. The CDR3 sequence: CASSPWGVGGGTGELFF. The CDR3 nucleotides read TGTGCCAGCAGCCCCTGGGGAGTGGGAGGGGGCACCGGGGAGCTGTTTTTT. The whole variable domain, remainder taken from reference TRBV11-2 and TRBJ2-2, is EAGVAQSPRYKIIEKRQSVAFWCNPISGHATLYWYQQILGQGPKLLIQFQNNGVVDDSQLPKDRFSAERLKGVDSTLKIQPAKLEDSAVYLCASSPWGVGGGTGELFFGEGSRLTVL.

This clone was picked up a small number of times. The rearrangement uses TRBV10-3 and TRBJ2-7; 10 nucleotides agree with TRBD1. The CDR3 consists of 13 residues. The germline V gene has CDR1 ENHRY and CDR2 SYGVKD. V was clipped by 6 bases and J by 2 bases; unmatched bases: 1. The CDR3 loop is CAISDRGPYEQYF. The CDR3 DNA reads as TGTGCCATCAGCGACAGGGGGCCCTACGAGCAGTACTTC.

Only a few counts were recorded for this clone. The chain has TRBV5-1 and TRBJ1-2; D is ambiguous. The germline CDR1 and CDR2 sequences are SGHRS and YFSETQ. V was cut by 4 bases and J by 4 bases, with 14 bases left in between. The CDR3 runs 14 residues. In nucleotides, the CDR3 is TGCGCCAGCAGCCCCGGGGATACTAGCTATGGCTACACCTTC. As protein: CASSPGDTSYGYTF.

In its sample, this clone was seen a few times. The V and J genes are TRBV2 and TRBJ2-1, with 8 bases matching TRBD1. The V gene end was trimmed by 5 bases and the J gene end by 5 bases; junction bases not matched to a gene: 5. The CDR3 runs 14 residues. Germline assignment: CDR1 SNHLY and CDR2 FYNNEI. CDR3 protein: CASSTDRAHNEQFF. CDR3 coding DNA: TGTGCCAGCAGTACGGACAGGGCCCACAATGAGCAGTTCTTC.

The chain joins TRBV2 to TRBJ1-6; tentatively, D is TRBD1 (6 bases). CDR1 SNHLY and CDR2 FYNNEI come from the germline V gene. This CDR3 has 15 residues. Trimming left V 7 bases short and J 4 bases short, with 14 bases between. In DNA, the CDR3 is TGTGCCAGCAATATACCCCAGGGGTATAATTCACCCCTCCACTTT. This sequence encodes CASNIPQGYNSPLHF.

This clone is medium-sized. The chain employs TRBV9 and TRBJ2-1, with TRBD2 matching 11 bases. The CDR3 totals 14 residues. Losses at the gene ends were 3 bases for V and 8 bases for J; bases not matched to a gene: 4. Germline CDR1 reads SGDLS; CDR2 reads YYNGEE. DNA of the CDR3: TGTGCCAGCAGCGCTTCGGGACTAGCGGATGAGCAGTTCTTC. Translation: CASSASGLADEQFF.

This clone was seen only a few times. The V call is TRBV2, the J call TRBJ2-7; 7 nucleotides match TRBD1. Germline values: CDR1 SNHLY, CDR2 FYNNEI. Losses at the gene ends were 2 bases for V and 3 bases for J; bases not matched to a gene: 10. This CDR3 has 16 amino acids. For the CDR3, the DNA is TGTGCCAGCAGTGAATCCCCCGACAGGGCGCTCTACGAGCAGTACTTC. As protein: CASSESPDRALYEQYF.

This chain connects TRBV5-1 to TRBJ2-7; weak D call: TRBD2 (5 bases). The CDR3 spans 13 residues. CDR1 is SGHRS, CDR2 YFSETQ, per germline. Trimming took off 5 bases at V and 3 bases at J, with 12 bases between the two ends. This CDR3 reads CASRNSEGYEQYF. The DNA of the CDR3 is TGCGCCAGCAGGAACAGCGAGGGCTACGAGCAGTACTTC.

The rearrangement joins TRBV2 to TRBJ1-5; weak D call: TRBD1 (5 bases). In germline, CDR1 is SNHLY, CDR2 FYNNEI. CDR3 size: 14 residues. With 4 bases removed from V and 3 bases from J, the gap between germline ends came to 10 bases. In DNA form, the CDR3 reads TGTGCCAGCAGTGCTGAGACAGCCAATCAGCCCCAGCATTTT. Protein sequence: CASSAETANQPQHF.